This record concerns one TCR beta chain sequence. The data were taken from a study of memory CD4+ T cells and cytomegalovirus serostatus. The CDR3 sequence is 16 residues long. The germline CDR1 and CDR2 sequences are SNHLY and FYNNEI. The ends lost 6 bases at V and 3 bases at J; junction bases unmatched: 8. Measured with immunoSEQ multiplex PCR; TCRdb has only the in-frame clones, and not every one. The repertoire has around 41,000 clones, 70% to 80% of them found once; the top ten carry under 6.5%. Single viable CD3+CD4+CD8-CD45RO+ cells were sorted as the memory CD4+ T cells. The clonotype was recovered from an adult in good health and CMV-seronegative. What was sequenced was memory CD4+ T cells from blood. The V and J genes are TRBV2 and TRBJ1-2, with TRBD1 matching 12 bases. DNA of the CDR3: TGTGCCAGCAGAGGGACAGGGGGCGGTTGGGACTATGGCTACACCTTC. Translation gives CASRGTGGGWDYGYTF.